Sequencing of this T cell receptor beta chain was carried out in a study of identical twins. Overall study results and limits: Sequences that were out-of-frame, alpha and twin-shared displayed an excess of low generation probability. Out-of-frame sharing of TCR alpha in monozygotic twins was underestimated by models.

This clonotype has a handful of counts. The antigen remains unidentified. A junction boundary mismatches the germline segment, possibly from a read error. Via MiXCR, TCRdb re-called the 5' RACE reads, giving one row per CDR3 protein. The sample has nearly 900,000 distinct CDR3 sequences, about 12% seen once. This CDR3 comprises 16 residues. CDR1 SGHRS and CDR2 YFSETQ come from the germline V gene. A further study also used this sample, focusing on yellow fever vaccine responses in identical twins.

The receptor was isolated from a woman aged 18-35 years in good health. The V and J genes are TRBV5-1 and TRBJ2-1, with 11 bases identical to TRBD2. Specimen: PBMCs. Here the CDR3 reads CASSPGSGGAYNEQFF. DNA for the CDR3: TGCGCCAGCAGCCCAGGTAGCGGGGGGGCCTATAATGAGCAGTTCTTC.